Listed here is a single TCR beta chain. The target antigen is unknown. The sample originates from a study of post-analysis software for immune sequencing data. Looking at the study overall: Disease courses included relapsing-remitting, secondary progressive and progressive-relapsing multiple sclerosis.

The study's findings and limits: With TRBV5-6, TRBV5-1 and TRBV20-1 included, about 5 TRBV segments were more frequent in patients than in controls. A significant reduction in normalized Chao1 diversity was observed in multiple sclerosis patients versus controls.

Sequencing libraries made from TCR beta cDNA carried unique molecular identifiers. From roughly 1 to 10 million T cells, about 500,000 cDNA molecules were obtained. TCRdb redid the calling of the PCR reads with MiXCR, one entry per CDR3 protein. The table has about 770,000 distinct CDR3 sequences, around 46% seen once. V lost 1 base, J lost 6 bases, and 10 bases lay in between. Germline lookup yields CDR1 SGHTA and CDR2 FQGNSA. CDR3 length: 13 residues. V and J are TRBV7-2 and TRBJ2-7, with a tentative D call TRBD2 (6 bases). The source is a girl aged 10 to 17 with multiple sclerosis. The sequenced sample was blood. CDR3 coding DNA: TGTGCCAGCAGCTTAGGGGCGGGACGCGAGCAGTACTTC. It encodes CASSLGAGREQYF.